These 4 T cell receptor beta chains share one sample of origin, sequenced in a study of blood T cell repertoires in COVID-19. Sequencing used immunoSEQ multiplex PCR; TCRdb keeps in-frame clones, though not all of them. The data show roughly 97,000 clones, around 87% seen once. Sequences were obtained from peripheral blood. The receptor source for this set is a man in his fifties or sixties with acute or convalescent COVID-19.

This clone has just one count. The V and J genes are TRBV28 and TRBJ2-5; no clear D. The CDR3 is 12 residues long. The germline V gene encodes CDR1 MDHEN and CDR2 SYDVKM. V gave up 5 bases and J gave up 10 bases, with 14 bases separating them. DNA of the CDR3: TGTGCCAGCAGTGGTCCATTTGGGCGCCAGTACTTC. Protein sequence: CASSGPFGRQYF.

The chain has TRBV19 and TRBJ2-3, with TRBD1 identical over 9 bases. The CDR3 length is 16 residues. After removal of 6 bases from V and 4 bases from J, the junction contained 11 bases not matched to a gene. Germline assignment: CDR1 LNHDA and CDR2 SQIVND (reference sequence). DNA of the CDR3: TGTGCCAGTAGCAAGACAGGGGGTTTATCTGCAGATACGCAGTATTTT. Translating gives CASSKTGGLSADTQYF.

The count of this clone is one. This chain joins TRBV18 and TRBJ1-3, with D perhaps TRBD1 (6 bases). V lost 3 bases and J lost 4, with 16 bases in between. This CDR3 region has 16 residues. The V gene's germline CDR1 is KGHSH and CDR2 LQKENI. The CDR3 nucleotides are TGTGCCAGCTCACCGCCAAACAGGGCCGGAGGAAACACCATATATTTT. It yields the protein CASSPPNRAGGNTIYF.

This clone appeared a few times. The gene calls are TRBV30 and TRBJ2-2; D is perhaps TRBD2 (6 bases). Germline V lookup: CDR1 GTSNPN, CDR2 SVGIG (reference sequence). The CDR3 length is 15 residues. Trimming shortened V by 0 bases and J by 2 bases, and 10 bases separated the two germline ends. In DNA form, the CDR3 reads TGTGCCTGGAGTGTAGCCGCGGGAAACACCGGGGAGCTGTTTTTT. It encodes CAWSVAAGNTGELFF.